This entry describes one T cell receptor beta chain. The antigen is undetermined. CDR3 length: 15 amino acids. Trimming took off 2 bases at V and 0 bases at J, with 8 bases between the two ends. From germline, CDR1 is MNHNS and CDR2 SASEGT. This sample was included in a study of T cell responses to AZD1222 COVID-19 vaccine. Findings of the study overall: Donors skewed white British and female; clonal diversity was possibly underestimated.

TCRdb's copy holds only in-frame clones and misses some; the assay was immunoSEQ multiplex PCR. This table has over 60,000 clones, approximately 90% appearing once. Sequenced material: peripheral blood, taken 28 days after the second dose of the MenACWY control vaccine. This clonotype was obtained from an adult who received the MenACWY meningococcal vaccine as a control. V is TRBV6-1 and J is TRBJ1-3, with unresolved D. This CDR3 reads CASSETRGSGNTIYF. In DNA form, the CDR3 reads TGTGCCAGCAGTGAAACCCGAGGCTCTGGAAACACCATATATTTT.